This TCR beta chain was found in a study of CXCR3-negative and CXCR3-positive naive CD8 T cells. For the study at large: A total of roughly 140 million TRB reads was generated, with about 1.5 +/- 0.3 million per library.

CDR1 and CDR2 (germline): SNHLY, FYNNEI. The CDR3 spans 13 residues. Findings and limits, study-wide: Against CXCR3-negative naive cells, CXCR3-positive naive cells showed more hydrophobic TRB CDR3s. Partially decreased CXCR3 expression was recorded after cryopreservation, and fresh PBMCs were used in most assays.

A CD45RO-CCR7+CD27+CD95- profile was what naive CD8+ T cells displayed. A word on this clonotype: Its antigen is not identified.

UMI-tagged TRB cDNA libraries were built via 5' RACE. TCRdb reworked the 5' RACE reads into one entry per CDR3 protein, no DNA. The ten most abundant clones cover 0.53% of a sample with about 89,000 distinct CDR3 sequences. The TCR comes from a human donor in good health. Some clones in this sample may be carry-over from other donors' samples. The sample taken for sequencing was naive CXCR3+ CD8+ T cells from blood. Specified subset: CD45RO-CCR7+CD27+CD95- naive CD8+ T cells expressing CXCR3 (TNR3+). The J gene is TRBJ1-2, the V gene TRBV2; TCRdb proposes TRBD1, but this gene call is untestable without DNA. CDR3 sequence reads: CASILMTAYGYTF.